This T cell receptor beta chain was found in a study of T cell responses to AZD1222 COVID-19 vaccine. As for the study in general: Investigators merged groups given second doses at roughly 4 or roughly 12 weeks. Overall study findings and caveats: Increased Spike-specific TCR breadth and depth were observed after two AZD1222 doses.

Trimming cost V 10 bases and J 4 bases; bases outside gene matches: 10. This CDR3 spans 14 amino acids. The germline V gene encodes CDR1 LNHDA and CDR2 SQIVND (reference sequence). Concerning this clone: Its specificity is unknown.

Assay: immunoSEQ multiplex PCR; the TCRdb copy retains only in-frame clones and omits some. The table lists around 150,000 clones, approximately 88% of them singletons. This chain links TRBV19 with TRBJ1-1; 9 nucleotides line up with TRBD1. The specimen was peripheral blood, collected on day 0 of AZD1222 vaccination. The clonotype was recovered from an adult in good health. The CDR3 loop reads CATTNPTGGTEAFF. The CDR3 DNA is TGTGCCACAACGAACCCGACAGGGGGCACTGAAGCTTTCTTT. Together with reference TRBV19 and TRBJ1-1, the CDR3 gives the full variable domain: DGGITQSPKYLFRKEGQNVTLSCEQNLNHDAMYWYRQDPGQGLRLIYYSQIVNDFQKGDIAEGYSVSREKKESFPLTVTSAQKNPTAFYLCATTNPTGGTEAFFGQGTRLTVV.